What follows is one T cell receptor (beta chain) and its context. The sample belongs to a study of cytomegalovirus exposure and HLA in healthy donors. Only in-frame clones appear in the TCRdb table, and some are missing; sequencing was by immunoSEQ multiplex PCR. The sample lists about 76,000 clones; around 94% were seen once. Trimming removed 7 bases from V and 4 bases from J; junction bases left unmatched: 8. Germline assignment: CDR1 MNHEY and CDR2 SVGAGI. The CDR3 covers 15 residues. The V gene is TRBV6-5, the J gene TRBJ2-2; 8 bases are a match to TRBD1. This TCR was sampled from a woman aged 18-29 years in good health and CMV-seropositive. What was sequenced was PBMCs. As DNA, the CDR3 is TGTGCCAGCAAATGGACAGGGCGAGGCACCGGGGAGCTGTTTTTT. This sequence encodes CASKWTGRGTGELFF.